This T cell receptor (beta chain) stems from a study of cytomegalovirus exposure and HLA in healthy donors. Overall study context: Researchers previously reported finding fewer than 140 million unique TCR beta sequences from roughly 180 million T cells. The study, taken as a whole, reports: The study put some 150 TCR beta chains on its list as cytomegalovirus-associated.

Concerning this clone: Its antigen is still unknown.

This PCR relied on a set of 60 Vbeta primers and 13 Jbeta primers. TCRdb's table, derived via immunoSEQ multiplex PCR, lists solely in-frame clones and lacks some. Among 150,000 to 180,000 clones listed, approximately 80% were seen once. V dropped 3 bases and J dropped 4; count of bases not matched to a gene: 2. This CDR3 region has 15 residues. CDR1 is SEHNR, CDR2 FQNEAQ, per germline (reference sequence). This receptor was identified in a woman aged 35 to 49 in good health and CMV-seropositive. The chain combines TRBV7-9 with TRBJ2-3; 12 bases align to TRBD2. The sequenced sample consisted of PBMCs. The CDR3 bases are TGTGCCAGCAGCTTGACTAGCGGGAGTGCAGATACGCAGTATTTT. Translating gives CASSLTSGSADTQYF.